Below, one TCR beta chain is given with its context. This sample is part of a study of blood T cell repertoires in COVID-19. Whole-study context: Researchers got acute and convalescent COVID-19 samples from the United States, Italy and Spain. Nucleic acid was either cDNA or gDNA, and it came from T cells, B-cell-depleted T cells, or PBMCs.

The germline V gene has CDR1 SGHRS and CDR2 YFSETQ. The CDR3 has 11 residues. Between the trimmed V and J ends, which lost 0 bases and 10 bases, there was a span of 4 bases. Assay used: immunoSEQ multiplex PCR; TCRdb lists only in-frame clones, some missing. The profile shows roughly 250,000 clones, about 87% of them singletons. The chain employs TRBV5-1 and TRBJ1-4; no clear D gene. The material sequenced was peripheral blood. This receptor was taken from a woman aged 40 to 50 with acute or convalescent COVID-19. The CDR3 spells CASSLGGKLFF. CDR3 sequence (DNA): TGCGCCAGCAGCTTGGGAGGAAAACTGTTTTTT.